The 8 T cell receptor beta chains below come from one sample, sequenced in a study of Graves' ophthalmopathy and Graves' hyperthyroidism. RNA transcripts yielded amplified TCR beta CDR3 regions. Second-round multiplex PCR came after a first-round RT-PCR that employed HTBI primers. A single record per CDR3 protein comes from TCRdb applying MiXCR to the multiplex PCR reads. This table has hundreds of thousands of distinct CDR3 sequences, 22% appearing once. The sequenced sample was peripheral blood. The receptors shown here come from a woman under 30 with stable Graves' hyperthyroidism. Some clones in this sample may be carry-over from other donors' samples.

This clonotype was seen a few times. This chain connects TRBV5-1 to TRBJ2-5, with 9 bases that match TRBD2. The CDR3 consists of 15 residues. V shed 5 bases, J shed 2 bases, and the junction held 7 bases outside the gene matches. CDR1 and CDR2 from the germline V gene are SGHRS and YFSETQ. DNA of the CDR3: TGCGCCAGCAGACCTAGCGGGACTTTTCAAGAGACCCAGTACTTC. It is translated as CASRPSGTFQETQYF.

Comment on this clonotype: Given the absence of the conserved phenylalanine or tryptophan at the CDR3 end, a read error is likely. The V call is TRBV5-1, the J call TRBJ1-2; no definite D call. Trimming removed 3 bases at V and 0 bases at J, with 21 bases between. This CDR3 is 18 amino acids long. Per germline, CDR1 SGHRS and CDR2 YFSETQ. The CDR3 loop reads CASSWWFFGFHSNYGYTL. The CDR3 coding sequence is TGCGCCAGCAGCTGGTGGTTCTTCGGGTTTCATTCTAACTATGGCTACACCTTA.

This clonotype appeared many times. V gene TRBV12-3 or TRBV12-4 combines with J gene TRBJ1-2, with D hard to call. This CDR3 has 13 amino acids. V was pared by 7 bases and J by 3 bases, with 12 bases between. The CDR3 protein is CASTPGWDYGYTF. CDR3 sequence (DNA): TGTGCCAGCACCCCTGGGTGGGACTATGGCTACACCTTC.

At least ten counts were recorded for this clonotype. The rearrangement uses TRBV7-8 and TRBJ2-7; D may be TRBD1 or TRBD2 (5 bases each). Looked up from germline, CDR1 is SGHVS and CDR2 is FQNEAQ. This CDR3 is 15 amino acids long. V was pared by 5 bases and J by 2 bases, with 16 bases between. CDR3 residues: CASSLTGTATYEQYF. CDR3 nucleotide sequence: TGTGCCAGCAGCCTAACCGGGACGGCCACCTACGAGCAGTACTTC.

This clonotype was counted many times. V and J are TRBV12-3 or TRBV12-4 and TRBJ2-5; tentative D call: TRBD2 (7 bases). This CDR3 contains 14 residues. V lost 8 bases, J lost 4 bases, and 17 bases lay in between. The CDR3: CASQGGGVRETQYF. The CDR3 DNA reads as TGTGCCAGCCAGGGAGGGGGGGTTCGAGAGACCCAGTACTTC.

This clonotype was seen many times. The chain has TRBV9 and TRBJ2-7; 7 bases match TRBD1. CDR1 SGDLS and CDR2 YYNGEE come from the germline V gene. V lost 3 bases and J lost 4; bases outside the gene matches: 4. The CDR3 has 13 residues. The CDR3 is CASSAPTGYEQYF. CDR3 DNA: TGTGCCAGCAGCGCACCGACAGGGTACGAGCAGTACTTC. The whole variable domain, filled in from reference TRBV9 and TRBJ2-7, reads DSGVTQTPKHLITATGQRVTLRCSPRSGDLSVYWYQQSLDQGLQFLIQYYNGEERAKGNILERFSAQQFPDLHSELNLSSLELGDSALYFCASSAPTGYEQYFGPGTRLTVT.

There are many counts of this clonotype. The chain uses TRBV20-1 and TRBJ1-2, with D maybe TRBD1 (5 bases). Germline V lookup: CDR1 DFQATT, CDR2 SNEGSKA (reference sequence). This CDR3 region has 12 residues. The germline V and J ends were trimmed by 6 bases and 8 bases, with 16 bases remaining between them. The CDR3 region has the DNA TGCAGTGCCCTTGGGCAGGGTGGCGGCTACACCTTC. Amino acid sequence: CSALGQGGGYTF.

The genes are TRBV25-1 and TRBJ2-2, with 9 bases that match TRBD2. The V and J ends lost 6 bases and 4 bases, in that order; junction bases with no gene match: 9. Germline CDR1 MGHDK, CDR2 SYGVNS. The CDR3 has 16 amino acids. The CDR3 DNA sequence: TGTGCCAGCAGGTCTGGTAGCGGGAGTGGCACCGGGGAGCTGTTTTTT. Amino acids: CASRSGSGSGTGELFF.